This T cell receptor beta chain comes out of a study of radiation and T cells in renal cell carcinoma. The V end lost 8 bases, the J end lost 8 bases, and 17 bases lay between the germline ends. CDR3 length: 13 residues. Germline-derived CDR1 and CDR2 are SGHRS and YFSETQ. This table comes from immunoSEQ multiplex PCR, and its TCRdb copy is limited to in-frame clones, with some not included. Altogether approximately 120,000 clones are present, roughly 80% being singletons, with the ten largest covering 3%. Indicated time point: baseline pretreatment blood. Described treatment: 15 Gy SBRT to primary tumor, nephrectomy 4 weeks later. Blood was sampled at baseline, 2 weeks and 4 weeks after SBRT. Remarks on this clone: Its antigen is still unknown. The sample holds other DNA sequences that translate to the same CDR3.

Study-wide points: Pretreatment tumor biopsies were lacking, so baseline clonotypes are unknown.

The receptor's source is a woman aged 60-75 years with renal cell carcinoma. The chain recombines TRBV5-1 with TRBJ2-1, with D possibly being TRBD1 or TRBD2 (5 bases each). Source: blood, taken from a patient whose treatment included radiotherapy and nephrectomy. Here the CDR3 DNA reads TGCGCCAGTTCCGGGACGGCCTTGGATGAGCAGTTCTTC. It codes for CASSGTALDEQFF.